This T cell receptor (beta chain) was identified in a study of beta chain features in type 1 diabetes (dated by TCRdb to 2016 to 2019). Broadly, across the study: Patients and healthy donors did not differ in mean age, gender distribution, total cell number or subset yield. The study compared TCRB repertoires of sorted circulating CD4+ T cell subsets between recently diagnosed type 1 diabetes patients and matched healthy donors. Naive and central memory subsets were obtained from all 28 donors, but regulatory and stem cell-like memory subsets were isolated from only 8 patients and about 8 healthy donors. A total of around 100 million sorted cells were examined across all samples, and RNA yield correlated strongly with the number of cells per subset.

The entire amount of isolated RNA was reverse transcribed using the High Capacity cDNA Reverse Transcription Kit, so the sequenced TCRB transcripts were expressed ones. Deep immunoSEQ sequencing was applied to naive, central memory and regulatory T cell samples, giving an average of about 3.57 million total reads per sample. Sorted cells were lysed in RLT buffer and RNA was extracted with DNase-treated RNeasy Micro or Mini kits, depending on cell number. To prevent cross-contamination, every cell subset was processed on its own, while patient and healthy donor samples were processed together. TCRB sequences were amplified from cDNA with the immunoSEQ multiplex PCR, producing 87-bp fragments spanning the CDR3 region. Sequencing of the amplicons was done on the Illumina HiSeq platform. Per the original workflow: PCR bias was corrected computationally using synthetic template baselines, and reads within Hamming distance 2 were collapsed, with unmergeable singletons discarded. By aligning reads against IMGT, V, D and J genes, CDR3 length, and insertions or deletions at six rearrangement sites were assigned. Within each subset, clonotype counts were normalized to sorted cell number, and only after that were true diversity and Gini coefficients computed with the tcR R package. The overlap coefficient, calculated on TCRB nucleotide sequences, was used to measure repertoire sharing. As a proxy for the pre-selection repertoire, out-of-frame TCRB sequences from naive cells were analyzed. TCRdb carries this immuneACCESS record with in-frame sequences only. Its versions omit some clonotypes, under half of them owing to an unresolved V gene in the studies checked, with the rest unexplained. For V, J and clone size, that table is used; D and trimming come from the DNA. A total of around 250,000 clones appear in this sample, roughly 14% of them only once. The top ten clonotypes cover approximately 0.021% of the sample.

On the study overall, not on this receptor specifically: PCR may preferentially amplify shorter templates, but because patient and control samples were amplified and corrected together, any resulting skew would affect both groups equally. Type 1 diabetes patients showed a moderate but significant shortening of TCRB CDR3 length in all four CD4+ subsets. Naive, central memory and regulatory TCRB repertoires appeared to be more similar among patients than among healthy donors. Because small numbers of individuals were included in the HLA sub-analyses, any influence of HLA type on TCRB rearrangement was left unresolved. Fewer insertions and more nucleotide deletions at VDJ recombination sites were observed in patients with type 1 diabetes, implying thymic rearrangement abnormalities. Because cDNA rather than genomic DNA was sequenced, highly expressing activated cells could have been over-represented, although no difference in activation and CD3 levels was found between groups.

The CDR3 spans 15 residues, from the cysteine through the phenylalanine. Only the CDR3 portion is preserved as DNA: 45 bases, with reading frame beginning at the first base. The germline V gene (reference sequence) yields LNHDA for CDR1 and SQIVND for CDR2. V loses 3 bases, J loses 6 bases, and the germline ends lie 14 bases apart. Each donor gave one peripheral blood draw, approximately 110 mL on average, collected into heparinised tubes. A BD FACSAria II and a panel including CD45RO, CCR7, CD25, CD127, CD95 and CD27 were used to sort naive, central memory, regulatory and stem cell-like memory CD4+ T cells. Every sorted population had a purity above 95%. PBMCs were isolated right away by Lymphoprep density gradient centrifugation and were stained directly, without culture. Samples were stained and sorted in pairs, with one healthy donor and one patient per experiment, so that batch effects were minimized.

For this clone: Its antigen has not been determined. It has no much larger one-base neighbor in the sample; base qualities were not kept.

The sequenced sample was naive CD4+ T cells from blood. Interpreted using the paper, the cell subset or site label stands for: true naive CD4+ T cells. This sequence was found in a man aged 30 to 45 with type 1 diabetes. The sequence joins TRBV19 to TRBJ2-2, with TRBD1 as a weak D call on 6 bases. The CDR3 sequence is CASSMGDKVAGELFF. The DNA is as follows: TGTGCCAGTAGTATGGGGGACAAAGTAGCCGGGGAGCTGTTTTTT.